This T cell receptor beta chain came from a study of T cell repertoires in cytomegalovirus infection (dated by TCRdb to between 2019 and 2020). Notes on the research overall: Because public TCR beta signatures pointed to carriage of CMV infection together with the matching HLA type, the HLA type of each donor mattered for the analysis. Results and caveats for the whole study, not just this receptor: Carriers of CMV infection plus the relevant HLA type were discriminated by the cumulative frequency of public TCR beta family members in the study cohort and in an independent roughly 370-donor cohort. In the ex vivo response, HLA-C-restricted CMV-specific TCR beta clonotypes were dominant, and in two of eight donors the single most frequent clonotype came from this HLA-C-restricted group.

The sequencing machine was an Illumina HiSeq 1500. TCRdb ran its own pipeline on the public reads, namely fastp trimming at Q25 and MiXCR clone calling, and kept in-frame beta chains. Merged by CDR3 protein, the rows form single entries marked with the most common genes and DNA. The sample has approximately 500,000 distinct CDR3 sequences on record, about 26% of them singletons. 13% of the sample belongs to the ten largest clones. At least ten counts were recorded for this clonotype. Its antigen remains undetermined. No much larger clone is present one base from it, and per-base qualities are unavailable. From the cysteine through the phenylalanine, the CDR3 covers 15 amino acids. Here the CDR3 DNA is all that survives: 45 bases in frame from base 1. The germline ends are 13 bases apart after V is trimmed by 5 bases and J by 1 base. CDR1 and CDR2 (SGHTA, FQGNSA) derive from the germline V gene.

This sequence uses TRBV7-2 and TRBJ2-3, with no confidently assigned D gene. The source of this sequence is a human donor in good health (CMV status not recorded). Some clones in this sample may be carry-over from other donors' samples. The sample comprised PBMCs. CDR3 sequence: CASSLRPERTDTQYF. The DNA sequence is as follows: TGTGCCAGCAGCCTAAGACCGGAACGCACAGATACGCAGTATTTT.